This T cell receptor (beta chain) was profiled in a study of identical twins. Using its own MiXCR run on the 5' RACE reads, TCRdb lists one record per CDR3 protein. The sample yields about 530,000 distinct CDR3 sequences, 20% to 25% seen once. In germline, CDR1 is SQVTM, CDR2 ANQGSEA. V gave up 7 bases and J gave up 3 bases, with 15 bases separating them. The CDR3 covers 14 residues. This clonotype was seen a few times. These data were also filed under a second study, of yellow fever vaccine responses in identical twins.

Specimen: CD4+ T cells sorted from blood. This TCR was sampled from a woman under 30 in good health. The rearrangement links TRBV29-1 to TRBJ2-2, with a tentative D call TRBD2 (5 bases). CDR3 residues: CSARRGSDTGELFF. The CDR3 region has the DNA TGCAGCGCCCGCCGGGGTTCGGACACCGGGGAGCTGTTTTTT.